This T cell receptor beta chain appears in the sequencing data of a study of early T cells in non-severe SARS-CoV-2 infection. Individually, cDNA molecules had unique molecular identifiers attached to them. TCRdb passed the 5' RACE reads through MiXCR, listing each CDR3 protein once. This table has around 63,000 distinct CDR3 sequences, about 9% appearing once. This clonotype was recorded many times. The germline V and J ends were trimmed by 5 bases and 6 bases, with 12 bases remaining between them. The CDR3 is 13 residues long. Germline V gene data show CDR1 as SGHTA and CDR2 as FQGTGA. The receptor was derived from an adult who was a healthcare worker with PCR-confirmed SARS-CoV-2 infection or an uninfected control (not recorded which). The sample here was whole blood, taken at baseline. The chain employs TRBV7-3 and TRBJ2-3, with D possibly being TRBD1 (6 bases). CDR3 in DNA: TGTGCCAGCAGCCCATCCAGGGGCGATACGCAGTATTTT. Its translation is CASSPSRGDTQYF.